This T cell receptor beta chain was profiled in a study of early T cells in non-severe SARS-CoV-2 infection (dated by TCRdb to about 2021). About the investigation overall: Because TCR sequencing relied on bulk RNA taken from unsorted whole blood, pairing of alpha and beta chains was not possible.

As concerns this clonotype: Its antigen specificity is not known. No base-level quality is on record; no much larger clone is a single base apart.

Libraries were prepared through 5' RACE. Instrument on record: NextSeq 500. The TCR library protocol attached unique molecular identifiers to individual cDNA molecules to correct for sequencing error and PCR bias. Both TCR alpha and beta chains were sequenced, and tight co-correlation was observed between alpha and beta sequence abundances in each sample. In the original analysis: V gene, J gene and CDR3 annotation of TCR sequences was performed with Decombinator V4. TCRs were defined as expanded if a significant change between any two time points was detected under a Poisson model with p below 0.0001. TCR abundances were normalised to the total number of TCRs sequenced per sample and were expressed as counts per million. TRAV1-2 paired with TRAJ12, TRAJ20 or TRAJ33 defined MAIT TCRs, while TRAV10 paired with TRAJ18 defined iNKT TCRs. VDJdb, accessed 1 November 2021, was searched for CMV, EBV and SARS-CoV-2 annotated TCRs, with TCRs annotated for multiple antigens excluded. TCRdb itself trimmed the public reads at Q25 with fastp, ran MiXCR and retained productive beta chains. Merged by CDR3 protein, the rows form single entries marked with the most common genes and DNA. The V and J calls were not made by the authors but by TCRdb's processing. The sample has tens of thousands of distinct CDR3 sequences on record, roughly 9.4% of them singletons. The ten largest make up around 5.3% of the sample.

The CDR3 goes from the cysteine to the phenylalanine over 13 residues. The CDR3 DNA has 39 bases and is translated from base 1. Based on the germline V gene, the CDR1 and CDR2 sequences are MNHEY and SVGEGT. V lost 7 bases and J lost 4 bases; the stretch between them is 13 bases long. A case-control design nested within a healthcare worker cohort in London, UK, was used, with weekly nasopharyngeal swab PCR tests and blood sampling performed. Healthcare workers were enrolled in the week of the UK lockdown, from 23 to 31 March 2020, and were followed every week for up to roughly 16 weeks. The investigation overall reported the following: VDJdb matching was skewed toward anti-spike CD8 responses and likely underestimated virus-specific expansions, missing private and CD4 specificities.

The chain is encoded by TRBV6-2 or TRBV6-3 joined to TRBJ1-1; no D segment can be confidently identified. Specimen: whole blood, collected at baseline. The sequence came from an adult who was a healthcare worker with PCR-confirmed SARS-CoV-2 infection or an uninfected control (not recorded which). Read as DNA, the sequence is TGTGCCAGCACCGCCGTTGGATCCACTGAAGCTTTCTTT. Its amino acids are CASTAVGSTEAFF.